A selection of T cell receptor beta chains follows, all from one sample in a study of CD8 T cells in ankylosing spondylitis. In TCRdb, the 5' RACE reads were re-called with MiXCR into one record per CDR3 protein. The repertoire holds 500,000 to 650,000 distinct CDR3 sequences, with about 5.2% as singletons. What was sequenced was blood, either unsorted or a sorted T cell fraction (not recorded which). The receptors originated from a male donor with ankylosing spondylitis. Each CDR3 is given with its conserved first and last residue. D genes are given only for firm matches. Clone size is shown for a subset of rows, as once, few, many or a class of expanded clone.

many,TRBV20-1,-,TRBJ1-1,CSARDPGRGNTEAFF,TGCAGTGCTAGAGATCCGGGGAGGGGGAACACTGAAGCTTTCTTT
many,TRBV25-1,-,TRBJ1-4,CASSIRREATNEKLFF,TGTGCCAGCAGTATAAGGCGAGAAGCAACTAATGAAAAACTGTTTTTT
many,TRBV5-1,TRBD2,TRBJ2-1,CASSLVGDYTYNEQFF,TGCGCCAGCAGCTTGGTGGGGGACTACACCTACAATGAGCAGTTCTTC
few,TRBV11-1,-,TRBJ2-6,CASSLRRVGGSGANVLTF,TGTGCCAGCAGCTTAAGGAGGGTAGGAGGGTCTGGGGCCAACGTCCTGACTTTC
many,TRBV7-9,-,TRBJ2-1,CASSLGIGLQDENEQFF,TGTGCCAGCAGCCTGGGTATCGGACTCCAGGACGAAAATGAGCAGTTCTTC
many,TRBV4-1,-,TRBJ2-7,CASSQVWAGSYEQYF,TGCGCCAGCAGCCAAGTATGGGCGGGGAGCTACGAGCAGTACTTC
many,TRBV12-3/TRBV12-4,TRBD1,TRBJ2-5,CASSLQPGQGRDIIYF,TGTGCCAGCAGTCTACAACCGGGACAGGGACGCGATATCATTTACTTC
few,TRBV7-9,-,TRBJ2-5,CASSFGVGQGTQYF,TGTGCCAGCAGCTTCGGGGTTGGTCAAGGGACCCAGTACTTC
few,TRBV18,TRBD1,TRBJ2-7,CASYRDRGPLFSYEQYF,TGTGCCAGCTACCGGGACAGGGGGCCCTTGTTCTCCTACGAGCAGTACTTC
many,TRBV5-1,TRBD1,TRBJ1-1,CASSLSRQGTEAFF,TGCGCCAGCAGCTTGTCCCGACAGGGTACTGAAGCTTTCTTT
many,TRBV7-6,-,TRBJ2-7,CASSFWELTYEQYF,TGTGCCAGCTCATTTTGGGAGCTCACCTACGAGCAGTACTTC
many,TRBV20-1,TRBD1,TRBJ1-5,CSVTDRARNQPQHF,TGCAGTGTAACGGACAGGGCGCGCAATCAGCCCCAGCATTTT
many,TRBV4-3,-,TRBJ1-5,CASSQGFGARQPQHF,TGCGCCAGCAGCCAAGGATTCGGGGCCAGGCAGCCCCAGCATTTT
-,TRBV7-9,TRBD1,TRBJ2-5,CASSRQGELETQYF,TGTGCCAGCAGTCGACAGGGGGAGTTGGAGACCCAGTACTTC
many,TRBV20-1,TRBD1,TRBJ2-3,CSAPRDRGADTQYF,TGCAGTGCTCCCCGGGACAGGGGCGCAGATACGCAGTATTTT
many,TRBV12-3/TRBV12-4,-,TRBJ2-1,CASSFVFNEQFF,TGTGCCAGCAGTTTTGTCTTCAATGAGCAGTTCTTC
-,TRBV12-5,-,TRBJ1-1,CASLGPKNTEAFF,TGTGCTAGCCTGGGACCGAAGAACACTGAAGCTTTCTTT
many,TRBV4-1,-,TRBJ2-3,CASSHPGGAGDTQYF,TGCGCCAGCAGCCACCCTGGCGGGGCCGGAGATACGCAGTATTTT
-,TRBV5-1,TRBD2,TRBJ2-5,CASSLQAGGTQETQYF,TGCGCCAGCAGCTTACAAGCGGGAGGGACCCAAGAGACCCAGTACTTC
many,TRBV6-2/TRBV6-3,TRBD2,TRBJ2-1,CASSYKSGRYNEQFF,TGTGCCAGCAGTTACAAAAGCGGGAGGTACAATGAGCAGTTCTTC
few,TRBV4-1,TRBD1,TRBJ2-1,CASSRSGTGDGDEQFF,TGCGCCAGCAGCCGTTCCGGGACAGGGGATGGCGATGAGCAGTTCTTC
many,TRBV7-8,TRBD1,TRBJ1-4,CASSLRQGATTNEKLFF,TGTGCCAGCAGCCTTAGACAGGGCGCTACAACTAATGAAAAACTGTTTTTT
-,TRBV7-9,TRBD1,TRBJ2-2,CASIDIRGQGNTGELFF,TGTGCCAGCATCGATATCCGGGGACAGGGGAACACCGGGGAGCTGTTTTTT
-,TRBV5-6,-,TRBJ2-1,CASSLATEGHNEQFF,TGTGCCAGCAGCTTGGCCACAGAGGGACACAATGAGCAGTTCTTC
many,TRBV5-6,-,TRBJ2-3,CASSLWRQGGLDTQYF,TGTGCCAGCAGCCTCTGGAGACAGGGAGGTTTAGATACGCAGTATTTT